This is a list of T cell receptor beta chains from one sample in a study of blood T cell repertoires in COVID-19. Only in-frame clones appear in the TCRdb table, and some are missing; sequencing was by immunoSEQ multiplex PCR. The sample includes 450,000 or so clones, over 85% of them seen just once. The sequenced sample was peripheral blood. Receptor source: a man aged 18 to 30 with COVID-19, enrolled during active disease. The CDR3 runs from the conserved cysteine through the conserved F or W. The D gene is left open where the match is weak. Clone size appears in some rows only: once, few, many, or a class for an expanded clone.

clone_size,v_call,d_call,j_call,cdr3_aa,cdr3_nt
-,TRBV5-1,TRBD1,TRBJ2-2,CASSFVPTGQWGTGELFF,TGCGCCAGCAGCTTCGTTCCCACGGGACAGTGGGGGACCGGGGAGCTGTTTTTT
-,TRBV7-2,-,TRBJ1-1,CASSLLQTEAFF,TGTGCCAGCAGCTTACTACAGACTGAAGCTTTCTTT
once,TRBV29-1,TRBD1,TRBJ1-4,CSVTGGAGNEKLFF,TGCAGCGTTACAGGGGGCGCGGGTAATGAAAAACTGTTTTTT
-,TRBV15,-,TRBJ2-5,CATSRDLGDQETQYF,TGTGCCACCAGCAGAGATTTAGGGGACCAAGAGACCCAGTACTTC
-,TRBV11-3,-,TRBJ1-3,CASSWETGGNTIYF,TGTGCCAGCAGCTGGGAGACAGGCGGAAACACCATATATTTT
-,TRBV21-1,-,TRBJ2-1,CASSKGLADNNEQFF,TGTGCCAGCAGCAAGGGGCTAGCGGATAACAATGAGCAGTTCTTC
once,TRBV5-1,-,TRBJ1-2,CASSLPGHGMEGYTF,TGCGCCAGCAGCCTACCGGGACATGGAATGGAGGGCTACACCTTC
-,TRBV27,TRBD1,TRBJ2-7,CASSRDRVTYEQYF,TGTGCCAGCAGTAGGGACAGGGTAACCTACGAGCAGTACTTC
-,TRBV30,TRBD2,TRBJ2-7,CAWSVRPGGKVEQYF,TGTGCCTGGAGTGTACGTCCGGGAGGGAAGGTCGAGCAGTACTTC
-,TRBV19,-,TRBJ2-5,CASSMGTETQYF,TGTGCCAGTAGTATGGGCACGGAGACCCAGTACTTC
-,TRBV2,TRBD2,TRBJ2-1,CASSERGGEQFF,TGTGCCAGCAGTGAACGGGGGGGTGAGCAGTTCTTC
-,TRBV4-1,-,TRBJ2-7,CASSQVADYEQYF,TGCGCCAGCAGCCAAGTGGCAGATTACGAGCAGTACTTC
few,TRBV2,-,TRBJ2-1,CASSAQNNEQFF,TGTGCCAGCAGTGCCCAAAACAATGAGCAGTTCTTC
-,TRBV19,TRBD2,TRBJ2-1,CASSIGTRIRVHEQFF,TGTGCCAGTAGTATAGGGACTAGAATTAGGGTACATGAGCAGTTCTTC
once,TRBV5-1,TRBD1,TRBJ2-1,CASSTGQGRLVFDNEQFF,TGCGCCAGCAGCACGGGACAGGGACGACTAGTATTCGACAATGAGCAGTTCTTC
-,TRBV28,-,TRBJ2-5,CASQVQETQYF,TGTGCGAGCCAGGTACAAGAGACCCAGTACTTC
-,TRBV30,-,TRBJ2-3,CALGHGRDTDTQYF,TGTGCCTTAGGACACGGGCGGGACACAGATACGCAGTATTTT
-,TRBV11-1,-,TRBJ2-2,CASRSLGTGELFF,TGTGCCAGTAGGTCCCTCGGGACCGGGGAGCTGTTTTTT
-,TRBV27,-,TRBJ2-7,CASSHLSGTPISYEQYF,TGTGCCAGCAGTCACCTATCCGGGACACCGATTTCCTACGAGCAGTACTTC
once,TRBV6-5,TRBD1,TRBJ1-2,CASSYRQGNSNYGYTF,TGTGCCAGCAGTTACCGACAGGGGAATTCGAACTATGGCTACACCTTC
-,TRBV11-2,TRBD2,TRBJ2-2,CASSFRRAGQTGELFF,TGTGCCAGCAGCTTCCGCCGAGCGGGGCAGACCGGGGAGCTGTTTTTT
-,TRBV20-1,TRBD2,TRBJ2-3,CSASGTSGGAYTQYF,TGCAGTGCTAGTGGAACTAGCGGGGGGGCTTATACGCAGTATTTT
few,TRBV4-1,TRBD1,TRBJ2-1,CASSQGQGEEQFF,TGCGCCAGCAGCCAAGGTCAGGGGGAAGAGCAGTTCTTC
-,TRBV25-1,TRBD2,TRBJ2-3,CASSEGGTDTQYF,TGTGCCAGCAGTGAGGGGGGGACAGATACGCAGTATTTT